These 16 T cell receptor beta chains came from one sample sequenced in a study of T cell responses to AZD1222 COVID-19 vaccine. Here immunoSEQ multiplex PCR was the method, and the copy in TCRdb shows in-frame clones only, minus some. The sample holds roughly 28,000 clones, around 86% seen once. This specimen was peripheral blood, taken on day 0 of AZD1222 vaccination. The receptor set was obtained from an adult in good health.

The chain employs TRBV2 and TRBJ1-5; D is unresolved. The V gene lost 0 bases and the J gene lost 4 bases, with 1 base spanning the gap. Germline values: CDR1 SNHLY, CDR2 FYNNEI. The length of the CDR3 is 12 residues. The CDR3 DNA sequence: TGTGCCAGCAGTGAAGCAAATCAGCCCCAGCATTTT. Its protein is CASSEANQPQHF.

The V call is TRBV2, the J call TRBJ1-5; no definite D call. CDR3 length: 14 residues. Trimming took 7 bases from V and 5 from J, leaving 15 bases between them. CDR1 and CDR2 (germline): SNHLY, FYNNEI. The CDR3 DNA sequence: TGTGCCAGCACCCTGGAGAGGGCCGATCAGCCCCAGCATTTT. Residues: CASTLERADQPQHF.

The rearrangement joins TRBV12-5 to TRBJ2-7, with 9 bases fitting TRBD2. CDR3 length: 15 residues. The germline gives CDR1 LGHNT, CDR2 FRNRAP. The V and J ends lost 0 bases and 5 bases, in that order; junction bases with no gene match: 5. This chain's CDR3 is CASGLVLAGFHEQYF. CDR3 nucleotide sequence: TGTGCTAGTGGTTTGGTACTAGCGGGTTTCCACGAGCAGTACTTC.

This clone was recorded only once. The CDR3 loop is CATRLGSRYGYTF. The DNA for the CDR3 is TGTGCCACGCGCTTGGGCTCACGCTATGGCTACACCTTC. The V call is TRBV6-5, the J call TRBJ1-2; D not certain. The CDR3 consists of 13 residues. The germline V gene has CDR1 MNHEY and CDR2 SVGAGI. V was cut by 10 bases and J by 4 bases, with 16 bases left in between.

Here the CDR3 reads CASGLVRSGVETGELFF. CDR3 coding DNA: TGTGCTAGTGGTTTGGTACGCTCGGGGGTTGAAACCGGGGAGCTGTTTTTT. The chain combines TRBV12-5 with TRBJ2-2, with D perhaps TRBD2 (6 bases). Germline V gives CDR1 LGHNT, CDR2 FRNRAP. With 0 bases removed from V and 5 bases from J, the gap between germline ends came to 16 bases. The CDR3 has 17 residues.

The V and J genes are TRBV5-1 and TRBJ1-1; D possibly corresponds to TRBD1 (5 bases). Trimming removed 1 base at V and 0 bases at J, with 7 bases between. There are 14 residues in the CDR3. Germline CDR1 SGHRS, CDR2 YFSETQ. CDR3 amino acids: CASSLQGMNTEAFF. CDR3 nucleotide sequence: TGCGCCAGCAGCTTGCAGGGTATGAACACTGAAGCTTTCTTT.

The chain carries TRBV27 and TRBJ2-7; D is ambiguous. V lost 1 base and J lost 3, with 7 bases in between. The CDR3 is 13 amino acids. Germline V gene sequence: CDR1 MNHEY, CDR2 SMNVEV (reference sequence). The CDR3 DNA follows: TGTGCCAGCAGTTTATGGGGTAACTACGAGCAGTACTTC. The encoded protein is CASSLWGNYEQYF.

The J gene is TRBJ1-3, the V gene TRBV3-1 (or the pseudogene TRBV3-2); unclear D gene. Germline V gene data show CDR1 as LGHDT and CDR2 as YNNKEL (reference sequence). This CDR3 has 15 residues. Deletions cut 0 bases from V and 0 bases from J, with 6 bases between. The CDR3 reads CASSQEPRSGNTIYF. The CDR3 DNA reads as TGTGCCAGCAGCCAAGAACCTCGCTCTGGAAACACCATATATTTT.

CDR3 sequence: CASSAARLDETQYF. The CDR3 region has the DNA TGCGCCAGCAGCGCTGCTAGGTTGGATGAGACCCAGTACTTC. The rearrangement joins TRBV5-1 to TRBJ2-5; D call uncertain. The CDR3 spans 14 residues. Germline V gene data show CDR1 as SGHRS and CDR2 as YFSETQ. Trimming left V 4 bases short and J 5 bases short, with 15 bases between.

The chain couples TRBV19 to TRBJ2-6; no clear D. This CDR3 is 15 amino acids long. V shed 6 bases and J shed 0 bases, with 9 bases lying between them. Germline values: CDR1 LNHDA, CDR2 SQIVND (reference sequence). The CDR3 DNA is TGTGCCAGTAGCCCCTCGGGCTCTGGGGCCAACGTCCTGACTTTC. Its translation: CASSPSGSGANVLTF.

The V gene is TRBV5-1, the J gene TRBJ1-3; D unresolved. Germline V lookup: CDR1 SGHRS, CDR2 YFSETQ. Trimming removed 0 bases at V and 4 bases at J, with 11 bases between. The CDR3 runs to 15 residues. CDR3 amino acids: CASSLEATRGNTIYF. The CDR3 DNA reads TGCGCCAGCAGCTTGGAGGCAACACGAGGAAACACCATATATTTT. Combining the CDR3 with reference TRBV5-1 and TRBJ1-3 gives the whole variable domain KAGVTQTPRYLIKTRGQQVTLSCSPISGHRSVSWYQQTPGQGLQFLFEYFSETQRNKGNFPGRFSGRQFSNSRSEMNVSTLELGDSALYLCASSLEATRGNTIYFGEGSWLTVV.

The genes are TRBV11-3 and TRBJ2-1; 8 bases map to TRBD2. CDR3 length: 14 amino acids. After removal of 4 bases from V and 8 bases from J, the junction contained 7 bases not matched to a gene. Germline CDR1 is SGHNT and CDR2 is YENEEA. CDR3 loop: CASSSGTSYDEQFF. The CDR3 nucleotides read TGTGCCAGCAGCTCGGGGACTAGTTATGATGAGCAGTTCTTC.

V is TRBV19 and J is TRBJ2-3; 8 bases line up with TRBD1. CDR1 and CDR2 (germline): LNHDA, SQIVND (reference sequence). The V gene end was trimmed by 6 bases and the J gene end by 3 bases; junction bases not matched to a gene: 5. The CDR3 consists of 14 residues. In DNA, the CDR3 is TGTGCCAGTAGGGACAGGGTCGGTACAGATACGCAGTATTTT. Its translation is CASRDRVGTDTQYF.

V gene TRBV5-1 combines with J gene TRBJ2-7; the D is unclear. The CDR3 has 14 residues. The ends were cut back, 0 bases at V and 3 bases at J, with 10 bases in the middle. The V gene's germline CDR1 is SGHRS and CDR2 YFSETQ. This chain's CDR3 is CASSLDGSNYEQYF. The CDR3, as DNA: TGCGCCAGCAGCTTGGATGGCAGTAACTACGAGCAGTACTTC.

The chain couples TRBV3-1 (or the pseudogene TRBV3-2) to TRBJ2-7; D gene uncertain. V lost 6 bases and J lost 2, with 11 bases in between. The germline V gene encodes CDR1 LGHDT and CDR2 YNNKEL (reference sequence). CDR3 length equals 13 residues. CDR3 protein: CASRDRVTYEQYF. The CDR3 nucleotides read TGTGCCAGCAGAGACCGGGTCACCTACGAGCAGTACTTC.

The CDR3 region has the DNA TGTGCCAGCAGTGAGTCCGGAGTAGCGGGAGGCCAAGAGACCCAGTACTTC. Translation: CASSESGVAGGQETQYF. The genes are TRBV6-1 and TRBJ2-5; 10 nucleotides line up with TRBD2. This CDR3 region has 17 residues. The germline V gene encodes CDR1 MNHNS and CDR2 SASEGT. V lost 3 bases and J lost 1; bases outside the gene matches: 8.